This TCR beta chain was sequenced in a study of cytomegalovirus exposure and HLA in healthy donors (dated by TCRdb to between 2016 and 2019). At the level of the whole study: According to a later analysis, one platform produced both the approximately 110 validation repertoires and the roughly 660 repertoires of the first cohort. The study was designed to test whether signatures of past pathogen exposure could be identified by cataloging public T cell receptors. In addition to the first cohort of about 650 subjects, a separate validation cohort of 130 or so different subjects was used. To predict cytomegalovirus infection status, the study combined high-throughput TCR immunosequencing, statistical association of individual TCRs with disease status, and machine learning. The research as a whole found: Three of the identified cytomegalovirus-associated TCR beta chains were confirmed in vitro to be specific for cytomegalovirus antigens. Of the cluster scores, roughly 95% were above 0 in a later analysis, which found that TCRs clustered in the first cohort also tended to co-occur in the 90 to 150 validation repertoires. Across donors, most TCR sequences were observed very rarely, whereas some public TCRs were present in many individuals. A later analysis had no HLA typing for the validation cohort, so co-occurrence there was scored across all 120 repertoires. The classifier was reported to diagnose cytomegalovirus status with high specificity and sensitivity in both the original and validation cohorts. The authors suggested that the approach could potentially be extended to other disease states and immunological phenotypes. In the study, some 180 TCR beta chains were listed as associated with cytomegalovirus.

The donors belonged to the validation cohort of about 120 subjects, which was separate from the roughly 670-subject first cohort. In regard to this clone: The antigen it binds to is not known. The sample holds no much larger clone one base away, and base qualities are not on file.

The junction shows trimming of 2 bases on V and 4 bases on J, plus 5 bases between the germline ends. There are 12 amino acids in the CDR3, from cysteine to phenylalanine inclusive. Kept here is only the CDR3 DNA, which spans 36 bases and is read in frame from base 1. Via the germline V gene, CDR1 is WSHSY and CDR2 SAAADI. Libraries were constructed by the immunoSEQ multiplex PCR assay. Per the source publication's procedure: A statistical classification framework was built to diagnose cytomegalovirus status from the catalog of TCR beta chain sequences. What TCRdb holds here is the immuneACCESS table cut down to in-frame rearrangements. Part of the clones is not present; checked against another copy, under half of the missing clones reflect an unresolved V gene, and the others are unexplained. That table is the source of V, J and clone size, and D and trimming were worked out from the DNA. Across this sample there are tens of thousands of clones, with approximately 88% seen only once. Under 8.5% of the sample is in the top ten clones.

The sequence links TRBV10-2 to TRBJ1-1; the D gene cannot be resolved reliably. The sequence was collected from a young woman in good health and CMV-seronegative. Sequencing input: PBMCs. DNA sequence: TGCGCCAGCAGTGAGACGGGCACTGAAGCTTTCTTT. Its translation is CASSETGTEAFF.